Only a few counts were recorded for the clone carrying this T cell receptor (beta chain). Trimming took 5 bases from V and 7 from J, leaving 9 bases between them. This CDR3 has 13 residues. Study processing details: Using reference gene primer amplification, nucleated cell counts were estimated. Profiled with immunoSEQ multiplex PCR; TCRdb holds only in-frame clones, not every one. D and trimming come from the DNA, and the V and J calls and clone size come from that table. There are hundreds of thousands of clones in the sample; 75% to 85% occur only once, and 7.4% lies in the top ten. This entry belongs to a study of blood T cell repertoires in COVID-19. The wider study: Sites across the United States, Italy and Spain contributed samples from acute and convalescent COVID-19. PBMCs, B-cell-depleted T cells, or T cells provided the cDNA or gDNA that made up the material.

The material sequenced was peripheral blood. The source is a woman between 45 and 60 years old with acute or convalescent COVID-19. This chain connects TRBV12-3 or TRBV12-4 to TRBJ1-6, with TRBD1 as a possible D gene (6 bases). This chain's CDR3 is CASSVQGNSPLHF. The CDR3 DNA is TGTGCCAGCAGTGTACAGGGAAATTCACCCCTCCACTTT.